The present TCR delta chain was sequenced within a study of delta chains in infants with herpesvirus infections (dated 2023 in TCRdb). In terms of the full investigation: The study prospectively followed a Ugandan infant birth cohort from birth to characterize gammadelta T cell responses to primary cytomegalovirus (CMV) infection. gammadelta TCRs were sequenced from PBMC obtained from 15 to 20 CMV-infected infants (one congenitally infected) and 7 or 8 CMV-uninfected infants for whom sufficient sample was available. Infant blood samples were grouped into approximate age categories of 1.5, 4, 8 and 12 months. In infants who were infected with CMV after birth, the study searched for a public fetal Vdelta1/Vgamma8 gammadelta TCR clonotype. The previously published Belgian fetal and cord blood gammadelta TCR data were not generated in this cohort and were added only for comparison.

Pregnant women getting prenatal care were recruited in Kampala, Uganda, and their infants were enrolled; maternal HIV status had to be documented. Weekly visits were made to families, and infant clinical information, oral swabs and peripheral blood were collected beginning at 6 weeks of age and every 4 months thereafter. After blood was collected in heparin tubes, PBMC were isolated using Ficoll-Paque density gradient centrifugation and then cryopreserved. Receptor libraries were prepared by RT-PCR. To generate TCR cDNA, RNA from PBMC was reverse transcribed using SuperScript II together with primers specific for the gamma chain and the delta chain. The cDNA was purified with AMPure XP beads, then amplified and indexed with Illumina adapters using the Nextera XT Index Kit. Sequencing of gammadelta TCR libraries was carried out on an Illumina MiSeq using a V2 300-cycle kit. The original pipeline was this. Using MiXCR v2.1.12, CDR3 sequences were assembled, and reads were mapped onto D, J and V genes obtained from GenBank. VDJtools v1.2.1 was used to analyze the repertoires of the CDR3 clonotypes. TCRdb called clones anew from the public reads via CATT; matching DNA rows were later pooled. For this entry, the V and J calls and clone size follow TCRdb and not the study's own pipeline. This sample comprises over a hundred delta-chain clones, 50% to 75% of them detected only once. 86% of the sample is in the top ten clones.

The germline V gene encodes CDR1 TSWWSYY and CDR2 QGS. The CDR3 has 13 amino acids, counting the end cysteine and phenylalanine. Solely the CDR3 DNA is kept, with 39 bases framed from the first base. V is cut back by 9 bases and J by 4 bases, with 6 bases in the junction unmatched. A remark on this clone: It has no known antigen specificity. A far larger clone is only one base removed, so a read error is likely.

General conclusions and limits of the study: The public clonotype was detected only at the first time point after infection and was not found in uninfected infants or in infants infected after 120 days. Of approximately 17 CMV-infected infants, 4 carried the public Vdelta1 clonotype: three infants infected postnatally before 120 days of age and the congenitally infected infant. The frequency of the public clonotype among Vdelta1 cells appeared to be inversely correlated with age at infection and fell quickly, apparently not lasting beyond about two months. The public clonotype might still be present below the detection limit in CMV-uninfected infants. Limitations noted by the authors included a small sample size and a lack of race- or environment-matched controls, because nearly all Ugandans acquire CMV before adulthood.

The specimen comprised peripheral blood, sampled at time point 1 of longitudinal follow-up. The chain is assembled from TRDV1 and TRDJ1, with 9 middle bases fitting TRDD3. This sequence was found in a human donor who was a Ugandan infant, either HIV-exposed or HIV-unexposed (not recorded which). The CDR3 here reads CALNRGYDDKLIF. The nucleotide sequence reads TGTGCTCTAAATCGGGGATACGACGATAAACTCATCTTT.